This T cell receptor (beta chain) was captured in a study of shared clonotypes between healthy human individuals. Study-level results: Across subsets, estimated richness was generally greater for naive than for memory populations.

As concerns this clone: Antigen specificity is unknown.

Profiling relied on immunoSEQ multiplex PCR, and the TCRdb table lists in-frame clones only, not all of them. The sample includes a few million clones, almost 96% of them seen just once. The sequence was collected from a man between 18 and 35 years old in good health. What was sequenced was naive CD4+ T cells sorted from blood. Subset reported: CD45RA+ positively selected.

The CDR3, as DNA: TGCGCCAGCAGCCCCCGTCTAGCGGGGGGGCCGGCCAAAAACATTCAGTACTTC. Residues: CASSPRLAGGPAKNIQYF. J is TRBJ2-4 and V is TRBV4-1, with 12 bases fitting TRBD2. CDR3 length: 18 residues. J lost 1 base, V lost 4 bases, and 8 bases had no gene match. CDR1 MGHRA and CDR2 YSYEKL come from the germline V gene.